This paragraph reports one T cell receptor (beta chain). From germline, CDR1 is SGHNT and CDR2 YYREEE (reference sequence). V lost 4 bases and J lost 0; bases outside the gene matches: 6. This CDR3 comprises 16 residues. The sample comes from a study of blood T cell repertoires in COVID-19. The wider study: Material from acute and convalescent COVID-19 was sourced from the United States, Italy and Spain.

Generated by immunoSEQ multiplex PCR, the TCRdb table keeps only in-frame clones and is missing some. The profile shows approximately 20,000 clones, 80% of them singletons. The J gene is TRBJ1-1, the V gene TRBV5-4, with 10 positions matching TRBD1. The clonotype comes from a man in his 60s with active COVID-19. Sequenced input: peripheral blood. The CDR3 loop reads CASSPGQGVMNTEAFF. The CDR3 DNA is TGTGCCAGCAGCCCCGGACAGGGGGTAATGAACACTGAAGCTTTCTTT.